Below, 27 T cell receptor beta chains from the same sample are listed, as sequenced in a study of T cells after yellow fever vaccination. TCRdb called the 5' RACE reads again in MiXCR, with one record for every CDR3 protein. Here the sample spans some 350,000 distinct CDR3 sequences, roughly 10% being singletons. Sequenced here: PBMCs, sampled on the day of the first yellow fever vaccination. The receptors shown here come from a man aged 18 to 29 who received the YFV17D yellow fever vaccine.

The sample holds a few counts of this clonotype. V is TRBV2 and J is TRBJ2-3; TRBD2 matches 9 bases. Germline V CDR1 and CDR2: SNHLY, FYNNEI. Trimming cost V 4 bases and J 5 bases; bases outside gene matches: 10. CDR3 length: 16 amino acids. The CDR3 loop is CASSGTWSGGRDTQYF. The CDR3 DNA reads as TGTGCCAGCAGTGGAACCTGGAGCGGGGGGAGAGATACGCAGTATTTT.

This chain uses TRBV12-3 or TRBV12-4 with TRBJ1-1; TRBD1 matches 8 bases. Germline trimming cut 6 bases from V and 0 bases from J; bases unmatched to any gene: 3. The CDR3 is 14 residues long. The DNA of the CDR3 is TGTGCCAGCAGGGACAGGGCCATGAACACTGAAGCTTTCTTT. Amino acids: CASRDRAMNTEAFF.

A remark on this clonotype: A much larger clone lies a single base off, so this may be a read error. This sequence joins TRBV5-1 and TRBJ1-4, with D unclear. V lost 5 bases to trimming and J lost 7 bases, with 12 bases between them. This CDR3 region has 13 residues. Germline loops: CDR1 SGHRS, CDR2 YFSETQ. CDR3 sequence (DNA): TGCGCCAGCAGTACGACAATCGGTGAAAAACTGTTTTTT. Its translation is CASSTTIGEKLFF.

This clonotype was seen repeatedly, ten times or more. The chain is built from TRBV5-1 and TRBJ1-5, with a possible D match to TRBD1 (6 bases). The germline CDR1 and CDR2 sequences are SGHRS and YFSETQ. Trimming took 0 bases from V and 5 from J, leaving 9 bases between them. The CDR3 extends over 14 amino acids. The DNA of the CDR3 is TGCGCCAGCAGCTTGGCGTCAGGGGATCAGCCCCAGCATTTT. Amino acids: CASSLASGDQPQHF. Full variable domain (outside the CDR3, taken from reference TRBV5-1 and TRBJ1-5): KAGVTQTPRYLIKTRGQQVTLSCSPISGHRSVSWYQQTPGQGLQFLFEYFSETQRNKGNFPGRFSGRQFSNSRSEMNVSTLELGDSALYLCASSLASGDQPQHFGDGTRLSIL.

The chain combines TRBV7-2 with TRBJ2-7; 8 positions agree with TRBD2. The CDR3 length is 14 residues. Germline assignment: CDR1 SGHTA and CDR2 FQGNSA. V dropped 2 bases and J dropped 7; count of bases not matched to a gene: 7. Here the CDR3 reads CASSLFGGAREQYF. The CDR3 bases are TGTGCCAGCAGCTTATTCGGGGGGGCCCGGGAGCAGTACTTC.

This clonotype was observed a few times. J is TRBJ2-1 and V is TRBV20-1; 9 nucleotides match TRBD2. The germline CDR1 and CDR2 sequences are DFQATT and SNEGSKA (reference sequence). Germline trimming cut 1 base from V and 8 bases from J; bases unmatched to any gene: 6. CDR3 length equals 14 residues. Written as DNA, the CDR3 is TGCAGTGCTAGAGTACGCGGGGGGGACGATGAGCAGTTCTTC. Amino acids: CSARVRGGDDEQFF.

In this sample, this clonotype turned up a few times. V usage is TRBV10-2 and J usage is TRBJ2-7, with a weak D call TRBD2 (5 bases). The CDR3 runs to 14 residues. V gave up 5 bases and J gave up 6 bases, with 17 bases separating them. CDR1 and CDR2 (germline): WSHSY, SAAADI. In nucleotides, the CDR3 is TGCGCCAGCAGTTCTCCAGGACTGCCCCGCGAGCAGTACTTC. Amino acids: CASSSPGLPREQYF.

The table lists this clonotype with a few counts. This sequence joins TRBV6-1 and TRBJ2-5; TRBD2 matches at 12 bases. From germline, CDR1 is MNHNS and CDR2 SASEGT. The V segment lost 6 bases and the J segment 4 bases; nucleotides outside the gene matches: 3. The CDR3 runs 14 residues. The CDR3 DNA follows: TGTGCCAGCAGAACGACTAGCGGGGGAGAGACCCAGTACTTC. Protein sequence: CASRTTSGGETQYF.

V and J are TRBV5-1 and TRBJ2-3; 7 nucleotides align to TRBD2. The CDR3 is 16 residues long. V shed 0 bases and J 3 bases; nucleotides not matched to a gene: 7. Germline assignment: CDR1 SGHRS and CDR2 YFSETQ. For the CDR3, the DNA is TGCGCCAGCAGCTTGGGGGGGGGTCTGCGGACAGATACGCAGTATTTT. Its translation: CASSLGGGLRTDTQYF.

The V gene is TRBV10-3, the J gene TRBJ1-5; D perhaps matches TRBD1 (6 bases). The V and J ends lost 6 bases and 7 bases respectively, with 16 bases between them. The CDR3 contains 14 residues. Germline V lookup: CDR1 ENHRY, CDR2 SYGVKD. CDR3 nucleotide sequence: TGTGCCATCAGAGCCGCGGGGGGCGGACAGCCCCAGCATTTT. This gives the protein CAIRAAGGGQPQHF.

This clonotype came up many times. This sequence joins TRBV7-2 and TRBJ2-2; 7 bases are shared with TRBD1. With 3 bases clipped from V and 5 bases from J, the junction kept 9 bases outside the gene matches. The CDR3 is 16 residues long. Germline V gene sequence: CDR1 SGHTA, CDR2 FQGNSA. The CDR3 DNA reads TGTGCCAGCAGCTTTACCGGGACAGTACGTACCGGGGAGCTGTTTTTT. This gives the protein CASSFTGTVRTGELFF.

This clonotype was seen more than once but under ten times. The rearrangement links TRBV13 to TRBJ2-3; TRBD2 matches 8 bases. The CDR3 covers 16 residues. Germline V CDR1 and CDR2: PRHDT, FYEKMQ (reference sequence). J gave up 6 bases and V 1 base, and 9 bases lay outside the gene matches. The CDR3 bases are TGTGCCAGCAGCTTAGCCCCGGGTAGCGGGGAGGATACGCAGTATTTT. This codes for CASSLAPGSGEDTQYF.

The V call is TRBV12-3 or TRBV12-4, the J call TRBJ1-5; no firm D call. The CDR3 is 13 residues long. V was cut by 4 bases and J by 2 bases, with 6 bases left in between. The DNA for the CDR3 is TGTGCCAGCAGTTGGGGAGGCAATCAGCCCCAGCATTTT. Translation: CASSWGGNQPQHF.

The V and J genes are TRBV7-3 and TRBJ2-2; 7 nucleotides align to TRBD2. Germline V gene lookup returns CDR1 SGHTA and CDR2 FQGTGA. The CDR3 covers 15 residues. With 5 bases clipped from V and 4 bases from J, the junction kept 7 bases outside the gene matches. The CDR3: CASSPQPGGTGELFF. DNA of the CDR3: TGTGCCAGCAGCCCCCAGCCGGGGGGCACCGGGGAGCTGTTTTTT.

The CDR3 nucleotides are TGTGCCAGTAAGATACAGGAGAACACTGAAGCTTTCTTT. Its translation is CASKIQENTEAFF. This chain links TRBV7-9 with TRBJ1-1; TRBD1 might be the D (5 bases). Looked up from germline, CDR1 is SEHNR and CDR2 is FQNEAQ (reference sequence). The CDR3 covers 13 residues. The ends were cut back, 9 bases at V and 1 base at J, with 12 bases in the middle.

The chain combines TRBV5-6 with TRBJ2-7; TRBD1 matches at 7 bases. Losses at the gene ends were 4 bases for V and 0 bases for J; bases not matched to a gene: 4. Per germline, CDR1 SGHDT and CDR2 YYEEEE. The CDR3 runs 14 residues. The CDR3 here is CASSRDSYSYEQYF. The CDR3 nucleotides are TGTGCCAGCAGCCGGGACAGCTACTCCTACGAGCAGTACTTC.

The V and J genes are TRBV6-2 or TRBV6-3 and TRBJ2-2; D remains unclear. CDR3 size: 15 residues. V lost 3 bases to trimming and J lost 3 bases, with 11 bases between them. CDR1 is MNHEY, CDR2 SVGEGT, per germline. DNA of the CDR3: TGTGCCAGCAGTTATTTGAGTCGTTACACCGGGGAGCTGTTTTTT. Its translation: CASSYLSRYTGELFF.

This clonotype appeared a few times. The genes are TRBV5-4 and TRBJ1-4; D not resolved. This CDR3 contains 13 residues. V was shortened by 4 bases and J by 0 bases, with 4 bases between the two germline ends. The germline gives CDR1 SGHNT, CDR2 YYREEE (reference sequence). As DNA, the CDR3 is TGTGCCAGCAGCCCGGCAACTAATGAAAAACTGTTTTTT. This translates into CASSPATNEKLFF.

This clonotype has more than one count but fewer than ten. The chain combines TRBV5-1 with TRBJ2-5; D may be TRBD1 or TRBD2 (6 bases each). V gave up 4 bases and J gave up 5 bases, with 15 bases separating them. Germline lookup yields CDR1 SGHRS and CDR2 YFSETQ. The CDR3 covers 14 residues. The CDR3 DNA reads TGCGCCAGCAGCCCGGAGGGGGTAGGGGAGACCCAGTACTTC. Amino acid sequence: CASSPEGVGETQYF.

This chain links TRBV5-1 with TRBJ1-5; TRBD1 might be the D (6 bases). This CDR3 has 15 amino acids. Germline lookup yields CDR1 SGHRS and CDR2 YFSETQ. Trimming stripped 5 bases from V and 2 bases from J, with 14 bases between. This chain's CDR3 is CASSPTGLGNQPQHF. The CDR3 DNA reads TGCGCCAGCAGTCCCACAGGGTTGGGCAATCAGCCCCAGCATTTT.

The V and J genes are TRBV2 and TRBJ2-7; D gene ambiguous. CDR3 length: 10 residues. Germline CDR1 reads SNHLY; CDR2 reads FYNNEI. Trimming took off 3 bases at V and 8 bases at J, with 5 bases between the two ends. The CDR3 nucleotides are TGTGCCAGCAGTGATGTTAAGCAGTACTTC. Translated: CASSDVKQYF.

The V and J genes are TRBV5-1 and TRBJ1-4, with D possibly matching TRBD1 (5 bases). The CDR3 runs to 15 residues. CDR1 and CDR2 (germline): SGHRS, YFSETQ. Trimming removed 0 bases at V and 5 bases at J, with 11 bases between. CDR3 loop: CASSLGLGANEKLFF. DNA for the CDR3: TGCGCCAGCAGCTTGGGTCTCGGGGCCAATGAAAAACTGTTTTTT.

This clonotype has just a few counts. V is TRBV6-5 and J is TRBJ2-5; unclear D gene. The CDR3 spans 15 residues. The V and J ends lost 2 bases and 5 bases respectively, with 15 bases between them. The germline CDR1 and CDR2 sequences are MNHEY and SVGAGI. CDR3 in DNA: TGTGCCAGCAGTTACCCTGGGGAAAAGTGGGAGACCCAGTACTTC. Protein sequence: CASSYPGEKWETQYF.

The chain is built from TRBV4-1 and TRBJ2-5; 11 nucleotides line up with TRBD1. After removal of 4 bases from V and 5 bases from J, the junction contained 6 bases not matched to a gene. This CDR3 region has 15 residues. The germline CDR1 and CDR2 sequences are MGHRA and YSYEKL. CDR3 in amino acids: CASSRGTGGVETQYF. The CDR3 DNA follows: TGCGCCAGCAGCCGTGGGACAGGGGGGGTGGAGACCCAGTACTTC.

The sample holds a few counts of this clonotype. The chain recombines TRBV12-3 or TRBV12-4 with TRBJ1-2; no definite D call. V was clipped by 3 bases and J by 8 bases, with 10 bases between them. This CDR3 spans 12 amino acids. CDR3 nucleotides: TGTGCCAGCAGTTTTGCGGGAGGAGGCTACACCTTC. Amino acids: CASSFAGGGYTF.

Only a few counts were recorded for this clonotype. The genes are TRBV5-1 and TRBJ2-5; 7 positions match TRBD1. V lost 4 bases to trimming and J lost 2 bases; unmatched junction nucleotides: 11. Germline CDR1 is SGHRS and CDR2 is YFSETQ. This CDR3 is 16 amino acids long. For the CDR3, the DNA is TGCGCCAGCAGCGTCGGGACAGCGATCCTTCAAGAGACCCAGTACTTC. Protein product: CASSVGTAILQETQYF.

There are a few counts of this clonotype. This rearrangement joins TRBV4-1 to TRBJ2-7, with 7 bases aligning to TRBD1. Germline trimming cut 1 base from V and 4 bases from J; bases unmatched to any gene: 7. This CDR3 has 15 residues. The V gene's germline CDR1 is MGHRA and CDR2 YSYEKL. CDR3 nucleotide sequence: TGCGCCAGCAGCCAAGGACAGGGTTCGAGTTACGAGCAGTACTTC. Its translation is CASSQGQGSSYEQYF.